The 5 T cell receptor beta chains below come from one sample, sequenced in a study of Graves' ophthalmopathy and Graves' hyperthyroidism. From RNA, the CDR3 regions of TCR beta chains were amplified and sequenced. HTBI primers were used in a first-round RT-PCR, which preceded a second-round multiplex PCR. TCRdb recomputed calls from the multiplex PCR reads with MiXCR, one row per CDR3 protein. The sample has approximately 480,000 distinct CDR3 sequences; around an eighth are singletons. Sequencing was performed on blood. These TCRs come from a woman in her 30s with Graves' ophthalmopathy.

This clonotype was counted ten times or more. The chain recombines TRBV29-1 with TRBJ2-4; D not resolved. The CDR3 runs 16 residues. V lost 1 base to trimming and J lost 0 bases, with 13 bases between them. Germline CDR1 and CDR2: SQVTM and ANQGSEA. CDR3 nucleotide sequence: TGCAGCGTTGAAGTTGCATTAGAACTAGCCAAAAACATTCAGTACTTC. It specifies CSVEVALELAKNIQYF.

Regarding this clonotype: A much larger clone is a single base away; this may be a read error. The conserved final phenylalanine or tryptophan is absent from the CDR3, which likely points to a read error. This chain uses TRBV12-3 or TRBV12-4 with TRBJ2-2; D is possibly TRBD2 (5 bases). V lost 3 bases, J lost 5 bases, and 13 bases lay in between. The CDR3 consists of 15 residues. The CDR3 sequence is CASSFWLAKTGELFL. The CDR3 DNA is TGTGCCAGCAGTTTTTGGCTAGCAAAGACCGGGGAGCTGTTTTTG.

Turning to this clonotype: This may stem from a read error, because a much larger clone lies one nucleotide away. The chain couples TRBV6-1 to TRBJ1-1, with unresolved D. This CDR3 comprises 10 residues. CDR1 is MNHNS and CDR2 is SASEGT in the germline V gene. The CDR3 protein is CASEKTEACF. The DNA of the CDR3 is TGTGCCAGCGAGAAGACTGAAGCTTGCTTT.

In its sample, this clonotype was seen a few times. The V call is TRBV7-3, the J call TRBJ2-2, with 9 bases identical to TRBD1. The germline gives CDR1 SGHTA, CDR2 FQGTGA. This CDR3 has 18 amino acids. V lost 5 bases to trimming and J lost 5 bases; unmatched junction nucleotides: 15. CDR3 DNA: TGTGCCAGCAGCCTGACGCCACCGGGACAGGGTCGAACCGGGGAGCTGTTTTTT. This codes for CASSLTPPGQGRTGELFF.

This clonotype was recorded many times. The CDR3 is CASSMSWGLNTEAFF. CDR3 DNA sequence: TGTGCCAGTAGTATGTCGTGGGGATTGAACACTGAAGCTTTCTTT. The rearrangement joins TRBV19 to TRBJ1-1; D not resolved. The germline V and J ends were trimmed by 3 bases and 0 bases, with 11 bases remaining between them. Germline V gives CDR1 LNHDA, CDR2 SQIVND (reference sequence). The CDR3 is 15 residues long.